This T cell receptor beta chain is from a study of shared clonotypes between healthy human individuals. The CDR3 has 15 residues. Trimming left V 4 bases short and J 7 bases short, with 21 bases between. The germline V gene has CDR1 SGHKS and CDR2 YYEKEE (reference sequence). Profiling relied on immunoSEQ multiplex PCR, and the TCRdb table lists in-frame clones only, not all of them. The table has some 2.1 million clones, 85% to 95% seen once; the top ten hold roughly 0.13%. Sample: naive CD4+ T cells sorted from blood. Subset in this sample: CD45RA+ positively selected. The source is a young man in good health. The rearrangement joins TRBV5-5 to TRBJ2-7; D perhaps matches TRBD2 (5 bases). As DNA, the CDR3 is TGTGCCAGCAGCCGGGGTCCGACTCTCAATGAGGAGCAGTACTTC. Residues: CASSRGPTLNEEQYF.